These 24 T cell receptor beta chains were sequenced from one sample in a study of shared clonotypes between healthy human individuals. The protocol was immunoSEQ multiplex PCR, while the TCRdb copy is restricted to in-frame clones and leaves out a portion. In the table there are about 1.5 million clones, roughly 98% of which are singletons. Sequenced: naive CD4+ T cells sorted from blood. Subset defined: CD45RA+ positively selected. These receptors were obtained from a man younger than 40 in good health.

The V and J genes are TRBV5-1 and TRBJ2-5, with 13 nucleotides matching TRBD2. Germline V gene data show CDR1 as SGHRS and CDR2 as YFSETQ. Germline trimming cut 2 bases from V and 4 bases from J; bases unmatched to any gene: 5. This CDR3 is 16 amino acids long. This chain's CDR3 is CASSFGLAGEGETQYF. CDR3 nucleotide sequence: TGCGCCAGCAGCTTCGGACTAGCGGGAGAGGGAGAGACCCAGTACTTC.

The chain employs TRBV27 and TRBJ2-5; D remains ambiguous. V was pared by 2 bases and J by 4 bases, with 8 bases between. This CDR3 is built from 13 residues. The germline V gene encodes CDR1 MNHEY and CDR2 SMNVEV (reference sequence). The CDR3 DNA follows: TGTGCCAGCAGTTTAGCCGGAACAGAGACCCAGTACTTC. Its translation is CASSLAGTETQYF.

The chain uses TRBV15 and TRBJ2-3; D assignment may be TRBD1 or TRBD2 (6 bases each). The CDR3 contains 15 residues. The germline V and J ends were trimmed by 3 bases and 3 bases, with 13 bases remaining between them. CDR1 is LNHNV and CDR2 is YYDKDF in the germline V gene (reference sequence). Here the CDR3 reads CATSRYGGGTDTQYF. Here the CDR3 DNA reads TGTGCCACCAGCAGGTACGGGGGCGGGACAGATACGCAGTATTTT.

Written as DNA, the CDR3 is TGTGCCAGCTCAGCGCGCTCCGGGACTAGCGGGATGGGTGAGCAGTTCTTC. This codes for CASSARSGTSGMGEQFF. This chain connects TRBV18 to TRBJ2-1, with 13 nucleotides matching TRBD2. Germline CDR1 and CDR2: KGHSH and LQKENI. V shed 5 bases and J 9 bases; nucleotides not matched to a gene: 13. This CDR3 is built from 17 residues.

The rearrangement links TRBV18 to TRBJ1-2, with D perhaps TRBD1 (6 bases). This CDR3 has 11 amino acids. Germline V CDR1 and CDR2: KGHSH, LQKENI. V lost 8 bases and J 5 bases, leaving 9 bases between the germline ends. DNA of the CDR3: TGTGCCAGCACCGGACAGTATGGCTACACCTTC. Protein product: CASTGQYGYTF.

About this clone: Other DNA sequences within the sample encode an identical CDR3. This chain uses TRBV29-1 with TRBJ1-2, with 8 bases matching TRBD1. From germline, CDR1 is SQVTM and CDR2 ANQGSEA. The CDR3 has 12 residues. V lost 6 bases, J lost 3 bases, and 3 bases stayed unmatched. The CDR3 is CSVKQGDYGYTF. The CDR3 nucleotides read TGCAGCGTGAAACAGGGGGACTATGGCTACACCTTC.

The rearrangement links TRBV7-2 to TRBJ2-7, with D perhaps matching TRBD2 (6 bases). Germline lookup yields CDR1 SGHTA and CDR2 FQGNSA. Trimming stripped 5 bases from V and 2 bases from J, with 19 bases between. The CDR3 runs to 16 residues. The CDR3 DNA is TGTGCCAGCAGCCTCCCCGGGCGGGACGGTACCTACGAGCAGTACTTC. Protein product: CASSLPGRDGTYEQYF.

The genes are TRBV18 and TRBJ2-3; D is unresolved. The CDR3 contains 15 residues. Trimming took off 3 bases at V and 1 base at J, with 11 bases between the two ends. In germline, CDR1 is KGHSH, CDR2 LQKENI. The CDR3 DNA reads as TGTGCCAGCTCACCGCTCCCGGATGGCACAGATACGCAGTATTTT. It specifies CASSPLPDGTDTQYF.

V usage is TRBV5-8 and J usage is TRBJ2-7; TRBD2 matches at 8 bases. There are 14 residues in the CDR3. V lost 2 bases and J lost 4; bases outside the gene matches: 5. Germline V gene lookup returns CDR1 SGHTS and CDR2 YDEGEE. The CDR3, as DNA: TGTGCCAGCAGCTTACGGGGGGGCGAGTACGAGCAGTACTTC. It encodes CASSLRGGEYEQYF.

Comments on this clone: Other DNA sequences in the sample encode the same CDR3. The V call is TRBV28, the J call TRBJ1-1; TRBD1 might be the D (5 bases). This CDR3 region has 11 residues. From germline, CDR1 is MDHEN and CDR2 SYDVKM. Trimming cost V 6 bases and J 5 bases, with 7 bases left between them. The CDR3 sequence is CASSRVTEAFF. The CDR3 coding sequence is TGTGCCAGCAGCAGGGTTACTGAAGCTTTCTTT.

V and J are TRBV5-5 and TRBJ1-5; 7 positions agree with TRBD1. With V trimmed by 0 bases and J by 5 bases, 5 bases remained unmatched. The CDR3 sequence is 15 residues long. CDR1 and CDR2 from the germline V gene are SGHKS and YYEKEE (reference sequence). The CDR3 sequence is CASSLGRGLDQPQHF. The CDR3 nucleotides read TGTGCCAGCAGCTTGGGGAGGGGGCTGGATCAGCCCCAGCATTTT.

DNA of the CDR3: TGCGCCAGCAGCCCCTTTCTTAGGGCGGATACGCAGTATTTT. This gives the protein CASSPFLRADTQYF. The V call is TRBV4-1, the J call TRBJ2-3; D is ambiguous. The germline CDR1 and CDR2 sequences are MGHRA and YSYEKL. The CDR3 extends over 14 amino acids. The V end was cut by 4 bases, the J end by 6 bases, with 14 bases between.

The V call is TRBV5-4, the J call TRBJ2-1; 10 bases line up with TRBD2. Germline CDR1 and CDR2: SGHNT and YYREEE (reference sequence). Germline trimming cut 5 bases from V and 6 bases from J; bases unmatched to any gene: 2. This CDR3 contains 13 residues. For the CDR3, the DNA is TGTGCCAGCAGGCCTAGCGGGAGCAATGAGCAGTTCTTC. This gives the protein CASRPSGSNEQFF. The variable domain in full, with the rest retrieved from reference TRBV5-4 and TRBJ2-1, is ETGVTQSPTHLIKTRGQQVTLRCSSQSGHNTVSWYQQALGQGPQFIFQYYREEENGRGNFPPRFSGLQFPNYSSELNVNALELDDSALYLCASRPSGSNEQFFGPGTRLTVL.

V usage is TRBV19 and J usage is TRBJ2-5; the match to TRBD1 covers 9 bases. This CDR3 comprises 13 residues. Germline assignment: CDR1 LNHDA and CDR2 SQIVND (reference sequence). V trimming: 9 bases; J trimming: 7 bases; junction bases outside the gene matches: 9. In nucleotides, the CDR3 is TGTGCCAGCTCCGACAGGGGGGGAGGGACCCAGTACTTC. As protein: CASSDRGGGTQYF.

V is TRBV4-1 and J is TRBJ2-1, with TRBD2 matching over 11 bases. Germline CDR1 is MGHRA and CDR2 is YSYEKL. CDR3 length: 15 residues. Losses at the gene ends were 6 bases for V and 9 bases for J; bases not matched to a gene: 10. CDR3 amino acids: CASRSIAGGSGEQFF. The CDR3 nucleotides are TGCGCCAGCAGATCTATAGCGGGGGGGTCGGGTGAGCAGTTCTTC.

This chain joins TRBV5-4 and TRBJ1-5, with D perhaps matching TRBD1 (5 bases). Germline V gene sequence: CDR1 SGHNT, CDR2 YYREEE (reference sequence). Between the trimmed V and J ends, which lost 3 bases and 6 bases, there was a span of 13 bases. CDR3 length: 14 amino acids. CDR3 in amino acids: CASSSLGGGQPQHF. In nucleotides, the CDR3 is TGTGCCAGCAGCTCACTTGGGGGGGGTCAGCCCCAGCATTTT.

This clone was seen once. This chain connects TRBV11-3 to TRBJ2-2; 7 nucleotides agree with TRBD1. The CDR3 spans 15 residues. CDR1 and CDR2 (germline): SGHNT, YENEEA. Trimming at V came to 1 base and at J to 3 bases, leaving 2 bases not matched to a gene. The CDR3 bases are TGTGCCAGCAGCTTAGTCAGGGGGTACACCGGGGAGCTGTTTTTT. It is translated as CASSLVRGYTGELFF.

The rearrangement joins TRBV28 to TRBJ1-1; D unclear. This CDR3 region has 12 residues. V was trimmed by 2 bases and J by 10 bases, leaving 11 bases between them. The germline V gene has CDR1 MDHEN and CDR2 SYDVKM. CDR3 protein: CASSLVGLPAFF. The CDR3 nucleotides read TGTGCCAGCAGTTTAGTGGGTCTCCCAGCTTTCTTT. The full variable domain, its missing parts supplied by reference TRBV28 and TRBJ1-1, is DVKVTQSSRYLVKRTGEKVFLECVQDMDHENMFWYRQDPGLGLRLIYFSYDVKMKEKGDIPEGYSVSREKKERFSLILESASTNQTSMYLCASSLVGLPAFFGQGTRLTVV.

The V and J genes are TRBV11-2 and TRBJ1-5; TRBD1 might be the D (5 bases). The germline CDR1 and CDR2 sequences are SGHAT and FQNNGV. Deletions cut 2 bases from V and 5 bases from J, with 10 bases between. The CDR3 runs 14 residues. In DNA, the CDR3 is TGTGCCAGCAGCTTAACTAGCAGGGATCAGCCCCAGCATTTT. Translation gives CASSLTSRDQPQHF.

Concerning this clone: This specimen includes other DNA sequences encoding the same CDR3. CDR3 loop: CASSLVAGAYEQYF. CDR3 in DNA: TGCGCCAGCAGCTTGGTCGCAGGGGCCTACGAGCAGTACTTC. J is TRBJ2-7 and V is TRBV5-1, with D maybe TRBD1 (6 bases). The CDR3 totals 14 residues. V was pared by 0 bases and J by 2 bases, with 9 bases between. The germline CDR1 and CDR2 sequences are SGHRS and YFSETQ.

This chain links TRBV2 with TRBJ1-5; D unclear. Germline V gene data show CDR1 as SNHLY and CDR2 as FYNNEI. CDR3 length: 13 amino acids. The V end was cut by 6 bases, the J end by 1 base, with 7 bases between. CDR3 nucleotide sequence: TGTGCCAGCAGCGCATTCAGCAATCAGCCCCAGCATTTT. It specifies CASSAFSNQPQHF.

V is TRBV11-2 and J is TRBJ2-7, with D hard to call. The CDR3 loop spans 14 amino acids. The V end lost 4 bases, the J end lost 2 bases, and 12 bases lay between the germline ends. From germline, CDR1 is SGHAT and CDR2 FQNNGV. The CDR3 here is CASSSWANTYEQYF. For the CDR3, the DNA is TGTGCCAGCAGCTCGTGGGCTAATACCTACGAGCAGTACTTC.

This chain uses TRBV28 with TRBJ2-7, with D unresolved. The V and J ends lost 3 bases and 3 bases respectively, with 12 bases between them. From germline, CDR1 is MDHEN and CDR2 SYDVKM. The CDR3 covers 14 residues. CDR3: CASSFYVQIYEQYF. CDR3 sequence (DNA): TGTGCCAGCAGTTTTTACGTCCAAATCTACGAGCAGTACTTC.

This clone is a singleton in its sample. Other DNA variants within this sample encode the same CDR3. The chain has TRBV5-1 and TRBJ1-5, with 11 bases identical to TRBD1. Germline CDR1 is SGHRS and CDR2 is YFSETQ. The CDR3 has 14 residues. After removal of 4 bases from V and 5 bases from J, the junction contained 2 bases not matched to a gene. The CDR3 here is CASSAGQGDQPQHF. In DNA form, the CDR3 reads TGCGCCAGCAGCGCGGGACAGGGGGATCAGCCCCAGCATTTT.